The clone carrying this T cell receptor (beta chain) showed up many times. As yet, its antigen is unknown. The data derive from a study of spatial heterogeneity in lung cancer. General study points: One measure, the expanded intratumoral alpha and beta TCR count, tracked tumor mutation counts.

Trimming took off 5 bases at V and 2 bases at J, with 17 bases between the two ends. CDR1 and CDR2 from the germline V gene are DFQATT and SNEGSKA (reference sequence). The CDR3 totals 15 residues. TCRdb fed the 5' RACE reads into MiXCR, producing one record per CDR3 protein. The table includes 4,700 or so distinct CDR3 sequences, roughly 9% detected once. Time point here: sample taken at primary tumor resection. In each case, whole RNA from tumor, nontumor lung or frozen PBMC was sequenced unsorted. The gene calls are TRBV20-1 and TRBJ2-3; D might be TRBD2 (7 bases). The receptor was isolated from a male donor with early-stage non-small cell lung cancer. The specimen comprised lung tumor tissue, sampled at surgery. The CDR3 DNA sequence: TGCAGTGCTGTAGGGGGGGGAGGGGTCACAGATACGCAGTATTTT. Its protein product is CSAVGGGGVTDTQYF.